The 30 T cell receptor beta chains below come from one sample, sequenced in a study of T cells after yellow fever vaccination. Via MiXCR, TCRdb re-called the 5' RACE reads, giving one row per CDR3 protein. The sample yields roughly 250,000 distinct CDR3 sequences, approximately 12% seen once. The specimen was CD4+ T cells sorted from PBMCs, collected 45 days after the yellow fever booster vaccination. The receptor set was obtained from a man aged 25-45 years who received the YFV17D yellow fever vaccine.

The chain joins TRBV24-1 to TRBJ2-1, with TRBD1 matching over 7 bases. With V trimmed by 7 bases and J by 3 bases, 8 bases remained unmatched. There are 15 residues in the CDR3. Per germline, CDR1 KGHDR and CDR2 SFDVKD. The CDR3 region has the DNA TGTGCCACCAGCGCTAACCGGGACAGCTACAATGAGCAGTTCTTC. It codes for CATSANRDSYNEQFF.

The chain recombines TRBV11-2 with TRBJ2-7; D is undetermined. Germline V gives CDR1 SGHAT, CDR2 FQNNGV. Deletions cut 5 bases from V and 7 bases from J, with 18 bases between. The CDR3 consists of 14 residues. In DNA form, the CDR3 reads TGTGCCAGCAGCCAGGAATCCCGGGCCGGAGAGCAGTACTTC. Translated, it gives CASSQESRAGEQYF.

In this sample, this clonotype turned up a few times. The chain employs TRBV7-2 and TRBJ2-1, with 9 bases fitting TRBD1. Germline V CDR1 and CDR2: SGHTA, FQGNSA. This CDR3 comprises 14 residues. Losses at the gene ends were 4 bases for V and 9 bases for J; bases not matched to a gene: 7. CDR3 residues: CASSSTGGAGEQFF. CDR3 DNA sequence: TGTGCCAGCAGCTCCACAGGGGGCGCGGGTGAGCAGTTCTTC.

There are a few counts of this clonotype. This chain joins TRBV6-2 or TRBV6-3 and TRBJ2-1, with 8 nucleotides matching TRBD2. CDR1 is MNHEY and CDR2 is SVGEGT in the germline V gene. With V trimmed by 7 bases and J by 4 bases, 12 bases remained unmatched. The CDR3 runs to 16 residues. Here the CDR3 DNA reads TGTGCCAGCACCTCTTTAGCGGGACCCCGTTACAATGAGCAGTTCTTC. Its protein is CASTSLAGPRYNEQFF.

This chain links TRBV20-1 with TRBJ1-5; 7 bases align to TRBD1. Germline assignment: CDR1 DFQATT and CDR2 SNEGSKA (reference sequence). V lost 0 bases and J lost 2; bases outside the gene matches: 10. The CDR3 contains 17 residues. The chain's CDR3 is CSARDKDRVSRNQPQHF. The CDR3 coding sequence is TGCAGTGCTAGAGATAAAGACAGGGTCAGCCGCAATCAGCCCCAGCATTTT.

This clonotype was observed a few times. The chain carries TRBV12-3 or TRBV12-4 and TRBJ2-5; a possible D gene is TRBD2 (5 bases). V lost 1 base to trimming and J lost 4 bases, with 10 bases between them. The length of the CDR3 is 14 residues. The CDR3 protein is CASSLDSARETQYF. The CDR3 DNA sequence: TGTGCCAGCAGTTTAGATAGCGCCCGAGAGACCCAGTACTTC.

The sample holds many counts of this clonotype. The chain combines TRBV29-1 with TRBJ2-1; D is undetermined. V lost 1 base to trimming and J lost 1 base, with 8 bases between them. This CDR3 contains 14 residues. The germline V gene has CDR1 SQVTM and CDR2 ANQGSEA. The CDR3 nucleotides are TGCAGCGTTGAAGTCTCTCCTTCCTACAATGAGCAGTTCTTC. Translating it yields CSVEVSPSYNEQFF.

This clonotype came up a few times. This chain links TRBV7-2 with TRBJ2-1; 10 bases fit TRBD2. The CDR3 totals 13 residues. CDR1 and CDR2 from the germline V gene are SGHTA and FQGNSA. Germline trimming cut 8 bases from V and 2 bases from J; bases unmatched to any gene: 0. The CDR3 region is CASGTSAYNEQFF. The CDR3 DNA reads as TGTGCCAGCGGGACTAGCGCCTACAATGAGCAGTTCTTC.

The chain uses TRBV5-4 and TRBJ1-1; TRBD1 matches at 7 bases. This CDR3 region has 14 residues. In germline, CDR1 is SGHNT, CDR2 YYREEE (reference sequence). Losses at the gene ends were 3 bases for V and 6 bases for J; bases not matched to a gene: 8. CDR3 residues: CASSSGTARAEAFF. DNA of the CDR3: TGTGCCAGCAGCTCCGGGACAGCAAGAGCTGAAGCTTTCTTT.

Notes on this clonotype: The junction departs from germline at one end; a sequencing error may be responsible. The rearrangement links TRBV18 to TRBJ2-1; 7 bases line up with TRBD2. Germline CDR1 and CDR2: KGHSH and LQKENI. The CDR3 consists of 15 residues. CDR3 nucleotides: TGTGCCAGCTCACCCCTGAGGGAGGGAGCTTATGAGCAGTCCTTC. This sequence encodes CASSPLREGAYEQSF.

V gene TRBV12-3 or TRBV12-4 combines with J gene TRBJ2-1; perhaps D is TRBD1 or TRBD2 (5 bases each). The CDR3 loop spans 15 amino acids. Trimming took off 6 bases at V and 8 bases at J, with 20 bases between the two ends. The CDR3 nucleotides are TGTGCCAGCAGCCCCCGGGACCCCCCTGGCCATGAGCAGTTCTTC. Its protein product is CASSPRDPPGHEQFF.

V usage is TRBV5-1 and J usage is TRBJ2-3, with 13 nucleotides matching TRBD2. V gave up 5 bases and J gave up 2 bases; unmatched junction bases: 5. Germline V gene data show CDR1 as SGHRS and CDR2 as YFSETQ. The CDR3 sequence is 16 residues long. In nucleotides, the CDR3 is TGCGCCAGCAGTTCAGGACTAGCGGGGGACACAGATACGCAGTATTTT. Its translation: CASSSGLAGDTDTQYF.

In DNA, the CDR3 is TGCAGTGCTAGAAATGTAGCGAAACCCTACAATGAGCAGTTCTTC. This translates into CSARNVAKPYNEQFF. This chain links TRBV20-1 with TRBJ2-1; D is perhaps TRBD2 (5 bases). Germline V CDR1 and CDR2: DFQATT, SNEGSKA (reference sequence). CDR3 size: 15 residues. Trimming cost V 2 bases and J 2 bases, with 13 bases left between them.

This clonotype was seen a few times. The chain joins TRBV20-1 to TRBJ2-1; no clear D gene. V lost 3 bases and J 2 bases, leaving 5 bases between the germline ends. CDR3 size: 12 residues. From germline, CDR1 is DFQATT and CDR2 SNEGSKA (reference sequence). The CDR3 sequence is CSASGPYNEQFF. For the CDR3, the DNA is TGCAGTGCTAGCGGGCCCTACAATGAGCAGTTCTTC.

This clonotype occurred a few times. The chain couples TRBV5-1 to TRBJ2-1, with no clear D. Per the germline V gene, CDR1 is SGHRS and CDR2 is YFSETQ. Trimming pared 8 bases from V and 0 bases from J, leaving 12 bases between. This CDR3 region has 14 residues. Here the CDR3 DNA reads TGCGCCAGGGTTAGACCTAGCTCCTACAATGAGCAGTTCTTC. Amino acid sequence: CARVRPSSYNEQFF. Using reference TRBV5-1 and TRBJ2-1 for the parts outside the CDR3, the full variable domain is KAGVTQTPRYLIKTRGQQVTLSCSPISGHRSVSWYQQTPGQGLQFLFEYFSETQRNKGNFPGRFSGRQFSNSRSEMNVSTLELGDSALYLCARVRPSSYNEQFFGPGTRLTVL.

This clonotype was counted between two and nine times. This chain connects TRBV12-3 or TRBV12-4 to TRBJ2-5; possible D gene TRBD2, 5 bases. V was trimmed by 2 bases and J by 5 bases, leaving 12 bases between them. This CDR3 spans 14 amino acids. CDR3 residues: CASSLFPRRETQYF. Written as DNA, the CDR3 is TGTGCCAGCAGTTTATTTCCCAGGAGGGAGACCCAGTACTTC.

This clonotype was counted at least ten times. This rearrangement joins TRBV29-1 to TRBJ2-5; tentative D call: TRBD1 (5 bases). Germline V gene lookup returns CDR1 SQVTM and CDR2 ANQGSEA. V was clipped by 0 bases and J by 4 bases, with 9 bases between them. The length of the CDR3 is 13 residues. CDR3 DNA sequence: TGCAGCGTTGAAGACAAGGGGCGAGAGACCCAGTACTTC. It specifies CSVEDKGRETQYF.

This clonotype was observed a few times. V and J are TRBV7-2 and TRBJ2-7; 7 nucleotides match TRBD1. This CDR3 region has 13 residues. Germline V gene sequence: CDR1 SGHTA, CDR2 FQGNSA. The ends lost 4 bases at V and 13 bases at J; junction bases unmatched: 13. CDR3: CASSYASVGQSYF. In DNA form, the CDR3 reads TGTGCCAGCAGCTATGCGTCTGTGGGACAGTCATACTTC.

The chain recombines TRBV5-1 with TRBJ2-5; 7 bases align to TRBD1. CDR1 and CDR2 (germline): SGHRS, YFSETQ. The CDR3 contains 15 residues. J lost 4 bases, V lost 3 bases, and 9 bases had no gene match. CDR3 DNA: TGCGCCAGCAGCTCACTTACCCGACAGGGAGAGACCCAGTACTTC. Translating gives CASSSLTRQGETQYF. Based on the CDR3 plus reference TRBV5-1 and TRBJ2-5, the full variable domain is KAGVTQTPRYLIKTRGQQVTLSCSPISGHRSVSWYQQTPGQGLQFLFEYFSETQRNKGNFPGRFSGRQFSNSRSEMNVSTLELGDSALYLCASSSLTRQGETQYFGPGTRLLVL.

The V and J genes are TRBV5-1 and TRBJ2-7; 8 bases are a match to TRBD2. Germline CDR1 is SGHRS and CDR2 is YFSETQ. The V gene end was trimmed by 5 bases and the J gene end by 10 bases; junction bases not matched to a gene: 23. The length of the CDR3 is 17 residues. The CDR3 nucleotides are TGCGCCAGCAGTTACTTGGGAATGGGCGACACACTAGCGGACCAGTACTTC. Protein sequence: CASSYLGMGDTLADQYF.

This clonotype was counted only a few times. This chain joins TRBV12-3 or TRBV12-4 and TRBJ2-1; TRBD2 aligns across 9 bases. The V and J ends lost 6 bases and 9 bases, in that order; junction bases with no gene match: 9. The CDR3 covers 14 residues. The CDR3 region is CASSQPGLASEQFF. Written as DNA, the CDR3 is TGTGCCAGCAGCCAACCGGGACTAGCTAGTGAGCAGTTCTTC.

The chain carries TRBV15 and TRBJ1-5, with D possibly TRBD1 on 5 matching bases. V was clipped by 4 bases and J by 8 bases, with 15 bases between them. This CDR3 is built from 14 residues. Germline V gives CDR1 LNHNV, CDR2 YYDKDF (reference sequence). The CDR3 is CATSTDLGGKPQHF. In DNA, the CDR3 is TGTGCCACCAGCACCGATCTCGGGGGTAAGCCCCAGCATTTT.

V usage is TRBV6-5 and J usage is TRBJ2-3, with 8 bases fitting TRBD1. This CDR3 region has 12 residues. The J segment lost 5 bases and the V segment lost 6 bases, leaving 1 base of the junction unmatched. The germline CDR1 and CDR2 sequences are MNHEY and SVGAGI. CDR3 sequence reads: CASRDRVDTQYF. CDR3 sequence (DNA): TGTGCCAGCAGGGACAGGGTAGATACGCAGTATTTT.

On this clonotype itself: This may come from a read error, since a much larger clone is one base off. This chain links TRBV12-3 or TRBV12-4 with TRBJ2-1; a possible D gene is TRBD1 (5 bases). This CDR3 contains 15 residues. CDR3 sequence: CASSLQGAGYNEQIF. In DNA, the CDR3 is TGTGCCAGCAGTTTACAGGGTGCAGGGTACAATGAGCAGATCTTC.

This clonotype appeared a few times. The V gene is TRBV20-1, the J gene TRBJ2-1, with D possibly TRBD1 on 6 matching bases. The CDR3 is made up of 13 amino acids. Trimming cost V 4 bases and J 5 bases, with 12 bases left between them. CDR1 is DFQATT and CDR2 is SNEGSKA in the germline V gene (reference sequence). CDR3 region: CSAIRTVNNEQFF. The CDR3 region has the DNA TGCAGTGCTATTAGGACAGTTAACAATGAGCAGTTCTTC.

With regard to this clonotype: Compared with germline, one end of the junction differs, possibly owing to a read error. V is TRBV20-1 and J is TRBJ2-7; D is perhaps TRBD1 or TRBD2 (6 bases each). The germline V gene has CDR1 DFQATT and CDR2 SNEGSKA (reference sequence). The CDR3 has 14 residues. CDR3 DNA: TGCAGTGGGGGGGCTGGAGATGGGTCCTACAAGCAGTACTTC. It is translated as CSGGAGDGSYKQYF.

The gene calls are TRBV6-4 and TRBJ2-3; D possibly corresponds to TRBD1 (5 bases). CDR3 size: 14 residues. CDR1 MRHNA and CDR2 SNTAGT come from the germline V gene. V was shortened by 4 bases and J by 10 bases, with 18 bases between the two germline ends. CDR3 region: CASSGSWTYGAQYF. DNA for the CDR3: TGTGCCAGCAGTGGATCTTGGACATATGGTGCGCAGTATTTT.

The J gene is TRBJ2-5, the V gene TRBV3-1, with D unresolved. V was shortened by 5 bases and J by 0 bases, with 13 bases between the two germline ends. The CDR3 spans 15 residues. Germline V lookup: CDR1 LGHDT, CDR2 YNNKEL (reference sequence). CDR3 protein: CASSSNSAHQETQYF. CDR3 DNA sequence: TGTGCCAGCAGCTCCAATTCAGCCCACCAAGAGACCCAGTACTTC.

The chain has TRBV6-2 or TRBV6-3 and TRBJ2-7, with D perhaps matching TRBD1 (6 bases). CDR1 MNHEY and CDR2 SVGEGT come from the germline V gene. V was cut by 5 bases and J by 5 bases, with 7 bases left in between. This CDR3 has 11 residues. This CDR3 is CASSNRDEQYF. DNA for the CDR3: TGTGCCAGCAGTAACAGGGACGAGCAGTACTTC.

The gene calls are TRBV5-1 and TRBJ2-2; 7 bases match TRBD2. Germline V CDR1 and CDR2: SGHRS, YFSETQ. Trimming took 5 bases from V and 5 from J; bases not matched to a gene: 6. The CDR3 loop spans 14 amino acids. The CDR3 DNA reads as TGCGCCAGCAGGGAAACGGGAGGAACCGGGGAGCTGTTTTTT. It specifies CASRETGGTGELFF.